These 27 T cell receptor beta chains were all obtained from the same sample, sequenced in a study of blood T cell repertoires in COVID-19. Here immunoSEQ multiplex PCR was the method, and the copy in TCRdb shows in-frame clones only, minus some. The table shows roughly 300,000 clones, with 80% to 95% occurring only once. Sequenced input: PBMCs or T cells enriched from blood (not recorded which). The receptors here all came from a woman in her thirties who had recovered from COVID-19.

The rearrangement joins TRBV7-8 to TRBJ1-4, with TRBD1 identical over 8 bases. Germline assignment: CDR1 SGHVS and CDR2 FQNEAQ. The V gene end was trimmed by 4 bases and the J gene end by 6 bases; junction bases not matched to a gene: 7. This CDR3 is built from 15 residues. The CDR3 is CASSSPGGEYEKLFF. The CDR3 nucleotides are TGTGCCAGCAGCTCCCCAGGGGGCGAGTATGAAAAACTGTTTTTT. Combining the CDR3 with reference TRBV7-8 and TRBJ1-4 gives the whole variable domain GAGVSQSPRYKVAKRGQDVALRCDPISGHVSLFWYQQALGQGPEFLTYFQNEAQLDKSGLPSDRFFAERPEGSVSTLKIQRTQQEDSAVYLCASSSPGGEYEKLFFGSGTQLSVL.

This chain joins TRBV27 and TRBJ1-2; D is possibly TRBD1 (5 bases). CDR3 length equals 14 residues. The V end lost 8 bases, the J end lost 2 bases, and 15 bases lay between the germline ends. Germline V gene sequence: CDR1 MNHEY, CDR2 SMNVEV (reference sequence). Here the CDR3 DNA reads TGTGCCAGCGGACGAGACAGTTTCAACTATGGCTACACCTTC. Residues: CASGRDSFNYGYTF.

The J gene is TRBJ2-7, the V gene TRBV21-1; the table's D call TRBD1 went unverified against the DNA. TRBV21-1 constitutes a pseudogene. The CDR3 has 14 residues. CDR3: CASSKEQGPYEQYF. DNA of the CDR3: TGTGCCAGCAGCAAAGAACAGGGACCCTACGAGCAGTACTTC.

The chain has TRBV2 and TRBJ2-5, with D possibly being TRBD2 (6 bases). Germline-derived CDR1 and CDR2 are SNHLY and FYNNEI. Between the trimmed V and J ends, which lost 7 bases and 5 bases, there was a span of 20 bases. The CDR3 totals 15 residues. The CDR3 DNA reads as TGTGCCAGCACCCAGGGACGGGAGCTCGTGGAGACCCAGTACTTC. Its translation: CASTQGRELVETQYF.

The CDR3 is CATSRDRSGHEQFF. CDR3 nucleotides: TGTGCCACCAGCAGAGATCGGAGTGGCCATGAGCAGTTCTTC. The chain carries TRBV15 and TRBJ2-1; no firm D call. The germline CDR1 and CDR2 sequences are LNHNV and YYDKDF (reference sequence). The CDR3 is made up of 14 amino acids. V was trimmed by 0 bases and J by 8 bases, leaving 11 bases between them.

The chain has TRBV5-6 and TRBJ1-1; 8 bases are a match to TRBD1. This CDR3 spans 14 amino acids. Germline V CDR1 and CDR2: SGHDT, YYEEEE. V trimming: 4 bases; J trimming: 5 bases; junction bases outside the gene matches: 7. Here the CDR3 reads CASSGTGRLTEAFF. CDR3 in DNA: TGTGCCAGCAGCGGGACAGGACGACTTACTGAAGCTTTCTTT.

The chain uses TRBV27 and TRBJ2-7; 7 bases map to TRBD1. The CDR3 runs 14 residues. V lost 7 bases and J lost 4; bases outside the gene matches: 10. CDR1 MNHEY and CDR2 SMNVEV come from the germline V gene (reference sequence). The CDR3 loop reads CASKVTGNIYEQYF. As DNA, the CDR3 is TGTGCCAGCAAAGTGACAGGGAATATTTACGAGCAGTACTTC.

This clone appeared once. This chain connects TRBV7-6 to TRBJ2-2; 8 bases map to TRBD2. CDR1 is SGHVS, CDR2 FNYEAQ, per germline. The length of the CDR3 is 16 residues. V lost 2 bases and J lost 5; bases outside the gene matches: 7. For the CDR3, the DNA is TGTGCCAGCAGCTTAATTAGTGGCGGGGGGACCGGGGAGCTGTTTTTT. Encoded protein: CASSLISGGGTGELFF.

The sample holds a few counts of this clone. The V gene is TRBV4-3, the J gene TRBJ1-2, with a possible D match to TRBD1 (6 bases). This CDR3 region has 16 residues. The germline V gene has CDR1 LGHNA and CDR2 YSLEER. With 1 base removed from V and 2 bases from J, the gap between germline ends came to 14 bases. The CDR3 sequence: CASSQVGGQGNYGYTF. The CDR3 nucleotides are TGCGCCAGCAGCCAAGTCGGAGGCCAGGGGAACTATGGCTACACCTTC.

The chain has TRBV9 and TRBJ2-7, with 10 bases aligning to TRBD2. Looked up from germline, CDR1 is SGDLS and CDR2 is YYNGEE. V trimming: 4 bases; J trimming: 7 bases; junction bases outside the gene matches: 11. This CDR3 region has 15 residues. The DNA of the CDR3 is TGTGCCAGCAGCCAACAAGCGGGAGGGCCGGGAGAGCAGTACTTC. Protein: CASSQQAGGPGEQYF.

The rearrangement joins TRBV28 to TRBJ1-1; D possibly corresponds to TRBD1 (6 bases). Trimming removed 4 bases from V and 4 bases from J, with 16 bases in between. The CDR3 totals 15 residues. The germline V gene has CDR1 MDHEN and CDR2 SYDVKM. CDR3 sequence: CASSSYRAPGTEAFF. CDR3 nucleotides: TGTGCCAGCAGTTCCTACAGGGCTCCGGGCACTGAAGCTTTCTTT.

This rearrangement joins TRBV4-1 to TRBJ2-1; D is uncertain. From germline, CDR1 is MGHRA and CDR2 YSYEKL. V was trimmed by 3 bases and J by 3 bases, leaving 12 bases between them. The CDR3 consists of 15 residues. As DNA, the CDR3 is TGCGCCAGCAGCCATCACCCGACTGGCTACAATGAGCAGTTCTTC. The encoded protein is CASSHHPTGYNEQFF.

The chain couples TRBV28 to TRBJ1-5; 7 bases align to TRBD1. The CDR3 consists of 15 residues. Germline values: CDR1 MDHEN, CDR2 SYDVKM. V lost 4 bases, J lost 1 base, and 4 bases stayed unmatched. The CDR3 nucleotides are TGTGCCAGCAGTTCGACAGGGAGGAGCAATCAGCCCCAGCATTTT. It yields the protein CASSSTGRSNQPQHF.

The sample holds a few counts of this clone. The rearrangement joins TRBV6-5 to TRBJ2-7; 8 bases are a match to TRBD2. V was pared by 9 bases and J by 7 bases, with 11 bases of the junction left unmatched. Germline values: CDR1 MNHEY, CDR2 SVGAGI. CDR3 length equals 13 residues. The CDR3 region has the DNA TGTGCCAGTAGGAGAGCGGGAGTAGGTGAGCAGTACTTC. Translated, it gives CASRRAGVGEQYF.

This sequence joins TRBV11-3 and TRBJ2-2; weak D call: TRBD2 (5 bases). Deletions cut 5 bases from V and 7 bases from J, with 14 bases between. The CDR3 contains 14 residues. Per germline, CDR1 SGHNT and CDR2 YENEEA. The DNA for the CDR3 is TGTGCCAGCAGCCCGCGACTAAGTGGCGGGGAGCTGTTTTTT. It translates to CASSPRLSGGELFF.

About this clone: Distinct nucleotide sequences in the sample also encode this CDR3. The CDR3 sequence: CASSGQVPYEQYF. As DNA, the CDR3 is TGTGCCAGCAGTGGTCAGGTCCCCTACGAGCAGTACTTC. The V call is TRBV2, the J call TRBJ2-7; D call uncertain. The CDR3 loop spans 13 amino acids. Germline V gives CDR1 SNHLY, CDR2 FYNNEI. V was trimmed by 4 bases and J by 2 bases, leaving 9 bases between them.

The chain employs TRBV18 and TRBJ2-7; 11 bases align to TRBD1. The CDR3 loop spans 15 amino acids. J lost 3 bases, V lost 1 base, and 2 bases had no gene match. CDR1 KGHSH and CDR2 LQKENI come from the germline V gene. Here the CDR3 reads CASSPQDRGLYEQYF. The CDR3 coding sequence is TGTGCCAGCTCACCACAGGACAGGGGGCTCTACGAGCAGTACTTC. The complete variable domain, with remaining parts taken from reference TRBV18 and TRBJ2-7, reads NAGVMQNPRHLVRRRGQEARLRCSPMKGHSHVYWYRQLPEEGLKFMVYLQKENIIDESGMPKERFSAEFPKEGPSILRIQQVVRGDSAAYFCASSPQDRGLYEQYFGPGTRLTVT.

This clone was found once. The J gene is TRBJ2-7, the V gene TRBV6-2 or TRBV6-3; D possibly corresponds to TRBD1 (5 bases). V lost 2 bases and J lost 3, with 11 bases in between. Germline-derived CDR1 and CDR2 are MNHEY and SVGEGT. The CDR3 extends over 14 amino acids. CDR3 residues: CASSYLAGRYEQYF. CDR3 in DNA: TGTGCCAGCAGTTACCTCGCAGGGCGCTACGAGCAGTACTTC.

The J gene is TRBJ2-3, the V gene TRBV11-2, with 8 bases matching TRBD1. The CDR3 spans 15 residues. The germline V gene has CDR1 SGHAT and CDR2 FQNNGV. V lost 3 bases, J lost 5 bases, and 7 bases stayed unmatched. The CDR3 sequence: CASSFRQGTVDTQYF. CDR3 bases: TGTGCCAGCAGCTTTCGACAGGGGACGGTAGATACGCAGTATTTT.

The V gene is TRBV29-1, the J gene TRBJ2-7; possible D gene TRBD2, 7 bases. The CDR3 covers 11 residues. V gave up 7 bases and J gave up 11 bases, with 18 bases separating them. Germline assignment: CDR1 SQVTM and CDR2 ANQGSEA. CDR3 sequence: CSAYVKGGKYF. In DNA form, the CDR3 reads TGCAGCGCCTACGTAAAGGGGGGGAAGTACTTC.

V usage is TRBV6-5 and J usage is TRBJ2-7; TRBD1 aligns across 7 bases. Germline CDR1 MNHEY, CDR2 SVGAGI. The CDR3 has 15 residues. V lost 0 bases, J lost 2 bases, and 4 bases stayed unmatched. CDR3 bases: TGTGCCAGCAGTTACTCTCGGACAGGTCCCTACGAGCAGTACTTC. It is translated as CASSYSRTGPYEQYF.

The chain employs TRBV6-2 or TRBV6-3 and TRBJ1-4, with D tentatively TRBD1 (5 bases). Trimming removed 0 bases from V and 3 bases from J, with 14 bases in between. CDR3 length: 17 residues. Looked up from germline, CDR1 is MNHEY and CDR2 is SVGEGT. The CDR3 sequence is CASSYSLEGYSNEKLFF. In nucleotides, the CDR3 is TGTGCCAGCAGTTACTCCTTGGAGGGGTACTCTAATGAAAAACTGTTTTTT.

This clone showed up just once. V is TRBV30 and J is TRBJ1-5; D is uncertain. From germline, CDR1 is GTSNPN and CDR2 SVGIG (reference sequence). The V end lost 8 bases, the J end lost 2 bases, and 13 bases lay between the germline ends. The CDR3 contains 13 residues. CDR3 region: CAARHKGNQPQHF. For the CDR3, the DNA is TGTGCCGCCCGACACAAAGGCAATCAGCCCCAGCATTTT.

The rearrangement uses TRBV18 and TRBJ2-5; TRBD1 matches 7 bases. CDR1 KGHSH and CDR2 LQKENI come from the germline V gene. Trimming at V came to 3 bases and at J to 4 bases, leaving 5 bases not matched to a gene. CDR3 length: 14 amino acids. Written as DNA, the CDR3 is TGTGCCAGCTCACCGAGACAGGGACCAGAGACCCAGTACTTC. Protein sequence: CASSPRQGPETQYF.

The chain has TRBV19 and TRBJ1-1, with 7 bases lining up with TRBD1. The germline V gene has CDR1 LNHDA and CDR2 SQIVND (reference sequence). V shed 1 base, J shed 5 bases, and the junction held 7 bases outside the gene matches. The CDR3 has 15 residues. CDR3 nucleotide sequence: TGTGCCAGTAGTATAGCCTACAGGGGAAGTACTGAAGCTTTCTTT. This translates into CASSIAYRGSTEAFF.

Comment on this clone: One end of the junction fails to match germline, which may point to a read error. The genes are TRBV10-1 and TRBJ2-3; TRBD1 aligns across 11 bases. Germline V gene data show CDR1 as WNHNN and CDR2 as SYGVQD (reference sequence). The CDR3 has 15 amino acids. CDR3 loop: CASSEGQGATGTQYF. The CDR3 DNA reads as TGCGCCAGCAGTGAGGGACAGGGGGCAACAGGTACGCAGTATTTT.

This chain links TRBV7-8 with TRBJ2-4; D possibly corresponds to TRBD2 (6 bases). The CDR3 spans 15 residues. V was cut by 6 bases and J by 1 base, with 13 bases left in between. CDR1 and CDR2 (germline): SGHVS, FQNEAQ. CDR3 bases: TGTGCCAGCAGTTATAGTGGGGGGGCCAAAAACATTCAGTACTTC. Residues: CASSYSGGAKNIQYF.